This T cell receptor (beta chain) was captured by sequencing in a study of T cells expressing NK-cell markers. Across the whole study: The TCR beta repertoires originated in sorted CD3+CD56+NKG2C+, CD3+CD56+NKG2C- and CD3+CD56-NKG2C+ T cells. Study-level results: Where a handful of donors were concerned, these clonotypes also led the CD3+CD56-NKG2C+ fraction.

Researchers built TCR beta cDNA using 5'RACE template switching with UMIs. Using the 5' RACE reads, TCRdb records one entry per CDR3 protein without DNA. This table lists about 460,000 distinct CDR3 sequences. Looked up from germline, CDR1 is DFQATT and CDR2 is SNEGSKA (reference sequence). This CDR3 spans 14 amino acids. With regard to this clonotype: Antigen specificity is unknown.

Sequences were obtained from blood T cells: a sorted CD56 or NKG2C T cell subset, CD4+ or CD8+ T cells, or bulk PBMC T cells (not recorded which). The chain links TRBV20-1 to TRBJ1-5; TCRdb gives TRBD1 as the D gene, but with no DNA this cannot be confirmed. The receptor's source is a woman in her fifties or sixties in good health. Here the CDR3 reads CSAGGTGGNQPQHF.